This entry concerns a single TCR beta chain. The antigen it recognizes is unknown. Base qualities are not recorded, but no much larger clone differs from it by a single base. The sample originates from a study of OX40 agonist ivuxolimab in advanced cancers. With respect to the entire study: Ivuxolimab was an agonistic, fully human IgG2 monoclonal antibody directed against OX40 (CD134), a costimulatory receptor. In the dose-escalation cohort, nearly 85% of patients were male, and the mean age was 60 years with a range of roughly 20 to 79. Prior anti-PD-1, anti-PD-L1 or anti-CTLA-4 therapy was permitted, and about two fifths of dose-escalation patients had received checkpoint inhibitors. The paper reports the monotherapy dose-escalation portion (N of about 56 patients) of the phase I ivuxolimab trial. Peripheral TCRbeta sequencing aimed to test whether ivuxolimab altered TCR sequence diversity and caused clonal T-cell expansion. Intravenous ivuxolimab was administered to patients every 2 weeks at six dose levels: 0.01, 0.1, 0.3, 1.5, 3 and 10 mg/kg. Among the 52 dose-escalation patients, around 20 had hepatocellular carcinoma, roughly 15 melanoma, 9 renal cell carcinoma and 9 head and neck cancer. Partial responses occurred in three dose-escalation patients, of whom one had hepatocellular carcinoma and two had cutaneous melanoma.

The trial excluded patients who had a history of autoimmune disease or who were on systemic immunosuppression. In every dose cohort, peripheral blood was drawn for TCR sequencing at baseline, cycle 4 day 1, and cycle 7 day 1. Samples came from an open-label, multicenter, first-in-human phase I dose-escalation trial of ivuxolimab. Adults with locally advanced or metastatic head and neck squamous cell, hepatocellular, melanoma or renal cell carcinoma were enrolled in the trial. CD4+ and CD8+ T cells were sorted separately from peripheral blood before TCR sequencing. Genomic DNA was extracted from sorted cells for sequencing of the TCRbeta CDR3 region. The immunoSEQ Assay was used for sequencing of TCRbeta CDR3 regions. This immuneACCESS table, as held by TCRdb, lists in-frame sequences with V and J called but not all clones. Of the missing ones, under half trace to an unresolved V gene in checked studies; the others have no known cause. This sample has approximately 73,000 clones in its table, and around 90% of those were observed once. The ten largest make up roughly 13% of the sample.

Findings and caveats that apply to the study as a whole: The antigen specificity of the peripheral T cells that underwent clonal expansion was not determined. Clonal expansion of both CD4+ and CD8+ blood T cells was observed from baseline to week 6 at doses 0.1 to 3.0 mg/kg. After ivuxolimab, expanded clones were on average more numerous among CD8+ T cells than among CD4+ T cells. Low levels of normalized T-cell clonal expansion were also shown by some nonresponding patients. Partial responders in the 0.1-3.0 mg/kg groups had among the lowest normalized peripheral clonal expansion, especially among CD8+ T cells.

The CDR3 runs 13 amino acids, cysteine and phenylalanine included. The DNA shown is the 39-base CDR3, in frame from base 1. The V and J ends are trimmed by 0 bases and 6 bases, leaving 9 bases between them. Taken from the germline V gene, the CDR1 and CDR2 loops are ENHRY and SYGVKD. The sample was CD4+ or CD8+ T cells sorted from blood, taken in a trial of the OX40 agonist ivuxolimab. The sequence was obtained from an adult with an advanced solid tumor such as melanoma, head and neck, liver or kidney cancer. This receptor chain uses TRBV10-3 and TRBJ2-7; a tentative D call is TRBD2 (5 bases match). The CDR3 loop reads CAISESRVFEQYF. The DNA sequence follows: TGTGCCATCAGTGAGTCGAGGGTTTTCGAGCAGTACTTC.